This T cell receptor (beta chain) originates from a study of blood T cell repertoires in COVID-19 (TCRdb year 2020). Regarding the complete study: Collaborator samples came from the United States, Italy and Spain and covered acute and convalescent phases of COVID-19. The prospective study material was composed of cDNA or gDNA derived from T cells, B-cell-depleted T cells, or PBMCs. Deeply sampled blood TCRbeta repertoires from subjects exposed to, actively infected with, or recovered from COVID-19 were included in the dataset. The repertoires were made available in a free public database intended to serve as a resource for research on the immune response to SARS-CoV-2. The samples were drawn from the first 160 participants of the ongoing ImmuneRACE study and from about 1,200 subjects provided by 6 global collaborators. Sample metadata almost always included a de-identified subject ID, COVID-19 status, age in years and sex. Where available, HLA class I and class II types were obtained from metadata supplied by the sample provider rather than from assay-based typing.

TCRbeta CDR3 regions were amplified from genomic DNA using the immunoSEQ Assay, a bias-controlled multiplex PCR. Under the source paper's analysis protocol: Within the assay, amplification of reference gene primers was used to estimate how many nucleated cells each sample contained. To quantify the absolute abundance of each unique TCRbeta CDR3 rearrangement, sequence reads were collapsed and filtered. For each sample, productive Simpson clonality was calculated as the square root of Simpson's diversity index over productive rearrangements. The table was pulled from immuneACCESS by TCRdb, which kept in-frame rearrangements only. Such tables lose some clones; where checked, under half of the loss comes from unresolved V genes, and the rest has no known cause. V and J calls and clone size are those listed in that table; D and trimming were worked out from the DNA. The sample has roughly 250,000 clones on record, approximately 90% of them singletons. The ten largest clones add up to 0.87% of the sample.

The CDR3, cysteine through valine, is 16 amino acids long. Only CDR3 DNA is held: 48 bases, read in frame from base 1. Based on the germline V gene, the CDR1 and CDR2 sequences are ENHRY and SYGVKD. V is cut back by 0 bases and J by 0 bases, with 5 bases in the junction unmatched. The study at large found these results: Clinical and demographic metadata were provided uncurated, with the amount varying by source and participant.

Participants in the prospective study were enrolled through a virtual design, were aged roughly 18 to 100 years, and lived in roughly 26 United States geographic areas. In the prospective study, cohorts were assigned on the basis of participant-reported clinical history obtained from a screening survey and a study questionnaire. Exposed participants had been in contact, within 2 weeks of entering the study, with a person who had a PCR-confirmed or clinician-diagnosed case of COVID-19. In the prospective study, whole blood, serum and a nasopharyngeal or oropharyngeal swab were collected from each participant by mobile phlebotomists. Over an approximately 2-month period, participants in the prospective study had the option of providing additional blood draws and questionnaires. Blood samples from the prospective study were shipped frozen or at room temperature prior to DNA extraction. About this clone itself: Its specific antigen is unknown. Per-base quality was not reported, and no clone a single base away is much larger than it.

The receptor comes from a man in his fifties or sixties who had been exposed to COVID-19. The chain joins TRBV10-3 to TRBJ2-7; TRBD2 fits 7 bases in the junction. Sequencing was performed on PBMCs or T cells enriched from blood (not recorded which). For the CDR3, the sequence is CAISESASGSSYEQYV. Read as DNA, the sequence is TGTGCCATCAGTGAGTCGGCTAGCGGTAGCTCCTACGAGCAGTACGTC.